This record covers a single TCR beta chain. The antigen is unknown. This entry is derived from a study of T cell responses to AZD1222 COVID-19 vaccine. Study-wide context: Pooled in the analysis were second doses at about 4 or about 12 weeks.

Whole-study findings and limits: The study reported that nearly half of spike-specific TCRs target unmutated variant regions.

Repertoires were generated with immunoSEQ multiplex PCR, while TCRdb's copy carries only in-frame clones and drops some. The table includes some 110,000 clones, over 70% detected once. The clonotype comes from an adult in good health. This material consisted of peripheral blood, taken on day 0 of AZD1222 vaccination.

CDR3 in amino acids: CASSLWTGAGYGYTF. The CDR3 DNA follows: TGCGCCAGCAGCTTATGGACAGGGGCAGGTTATGGCTACACCTTC. The gene calls are TRBV5-1 and TRBJ1-2; 9 nucleotides match TRBD1. This CDR3 has 15 residues. Germline CDR1 is SGHRS and CDR2 is YFSETQ. Trimming removed 2 bases from V and 5 bases from J; junction bases left unmatched: 7.